These T cell receptor beta chains were read from a single sample in a study of beta chain features in type 1 diabetes. Sequenced by immunoSEQ multiplex PCR; TCRdb stores in-frame clones only, minus some. This table has about 150,000 clones, less than 9.5% appearing once. Sequencing was performed on central memory CD4+ T cells from blood. Every receptor here comes from a woman aged 40 to 49 with type 1 diabetes. The CDR3 runs from the conserved cysteine through the conserved F or W. A D gene is named only where the DNA matches it firmly. Size tells how often a clone was seen (once, few, many) or the class of an expanded clone, and some rows leave it out.

V gene: TRBV7-9; D gene: .; CDR3 length: 15; J gene: TRBJ2-2; clone size: .; CDR3 protein: CASSFMGSNTGELFF; CDR3 DNA: TGTGCCAGCAGCTTTATGGGCTCCAACACCGGGGAGCTGTTTTTT
V gene: TRBV19; D gene: TRBD1; CDR3 length: 16; J gene: TRBJ2-1; clone size: .; CDR3 protein: CASSRQGLITYNEQFF; CDR3 DNA: TGTGCCAGTAGTCGACAGGGCCTTATCACCTACAATGAGCAGTTCTTC
V gene: TRBV9; D gene: .; CDR3 length: 15; J gene: TRBJ1-5; clone size: few; CDR3 protein: CASSTRENSNQPQHF; CDR3 DNA: TGTGCCAGCAGCACGAGAGAAAATAGCAATCAGCCCCAGCATTTT
V gene: TRBV28; D gene: TRBD1; CDR3 length: 16; J gene: TRBJ2-2; clone size: few; CDR3 protein: CASSPGTAVNTGELFF; CDR3 DNA: TGTGCCAGCAGCCCGGGGACAGCAGTAAACACCGGGGAGCTGTTTTTT
V gene: TRBV19; D gene: .; CDR3 length: 12; J gene: TRBJ2-1; clone size: .; CDR3 protein: CASSTDGKGEFF; CDR3 DNA: TGTGCCAGTAGTACGGACGGGAAGGGTGAGTTCTTC
V gene: TRBV28; D gene: .; CDR3 length: 13; J gene: TRBJ1-2; clone size: few; CDR3 protein: CASSYDSNYGYTF; CDR3 DNA: TGTGCCAGCAGTTATGACAGTAACTATGGCTACACCTTC
V gene: TRBV5-4; D gene: .; CDR3 length: 12; J gene: TRBJ2-3; clone size: .; CDR3 protein: CASSFSGDTQYF; CDR3 DNA: TGTGCCAGCAGCTTTAGCGGAGATACGCAGTATTTT
V gene: TRBV30; D gene: .; CDR3 length: 14; J gene: TRBJ1-1; clone size: .; CDR3 protein: CAWRGGGGGTEAFF; CDR3 DNA: TGTGCCTGGCGTGGAGGGGGGGGAGGAACTGAAGCTTTCTTT
V gene: TRBV7-8; D gene: TRBD1; CDR3 length: 13; J gene: TRBJ1-2; clone size: .; CDR3 protein: CASSRTQGGGYTF; CDR3 DNA: TGTGCCAGCAGCCGTACACAGGGGGGTGGCTACACCTTC
V gene: TRBV28; D gene: .; CDR3 length: 14; J gene: TRBJ2-3; clone size: .; CDR3 protein: CASRQIISTDTQYF; CDR3 DNA: TGTGCCAGCAGACAGATTATTAGCACAGATACGCAGTATTTT
V gene: TRBV5-1; D gene: TRBD1; CDR3 length: 15; J gene: TRBJ2-3; clone size: few; CDR3 protein: CASSLDRGDTDTQYF; CDR3 DNA: TGCGCCAGCAGTTTGGACAGGGGGGACACAGATACGCAGTATTTT
V gene: TRBV7-2; D gene: .; CDR3 length: 13; J gene: TRBJ1-1; clone size: .; CDR3 protein: CASSSQGATEAFF; CDR3 DNA: TGTGCCAGCAGCTCACAGGGTGCCACTGAAGCTTTCTTT
V gene: TRBV18; D gene: TRBD1; CDR3 length: 15; J gene: TRBJ1-1; clone size: .; CDR3 protein: CASSLGQGANTEAFF; CDR3 DNA: TGTGCCAGCTCACTAGGACAGGGGGCGAACACTGAAGCTTTCTTT
V gene: TRBV9; D gene: .; CDR3 length: 13; J gene: TRBJ1-6; clone size: .; CDR3 protein: CASSVAAGGPLHF; CDR3 DNA: TGTGCCAGCAGCGTAGCAGCGGGAGGTCCCCTCCACTTT
V gene: TRBV19; D gene: TRBD1; CDR3 length: 15; J gene: TRBJ2-3; clone size: .; CDR3 protein: CASISLRTGSSTQYF; CDR3 DNA: TGTGCCAGTATTTCTCTCCGGACAGGGAGTAGCACGCAGTATTTT
V gene: TRBV16; D gene: TRBD2; CDR3 length: 16; J gene: TRBJ2-3; clone size: .; CDR3 protein: CASSQITGGRTDTQYF; CDR3 DNA: TGTGCCAGCAGCCAAATTACGGGAGGGCGCACAGATACGCAGTATTTT
V gene: TRBV4-3; D gene: TRBD1; CDR3 length: 19; J gene: TRBJ2-5; clone size: .; CDR3 protein: CASSQEGHTGGGSGETQYF; CDR3 DNA: TGCGCCAGCAGCCAAGAGGGCCACACAGGGGGCGGTTCGGGAGAGACCCAGTACTTC
V gene: TRBV6-6; D gene: .; CDR3 length: 11; J gene: TRBJ1-2; clone size: few; CDR3 protein: CASNRDFGYTF; CDR3 DNA: TGTGCCAGCAATCGAGACTTTGGCTACACCTTC
V gene: TRBV5-1; D gene: .; CDR3 length: 16; J gene: TRBJ2-1; clone size: .; CDR3 protein: CASSLAGGASYNEQFF; CDR3 DNA: TGCGCCAGCAGCTTGGCTGGGGGGGCCTCCTACAATGAGCAGTTCTTC
V gene: TRBV29-1; D gene: .; CDR3 length: 13; J gene: TRBJ2-3; clone size: few; CDR3 protein: CSVETPTRDTQYF; CDR3 DNA: TGCAGCGTCGAGACTCCCACACGAGATACGCAGTATTTT
V gene: TRBV7-3; D gene: TRBD2; CDR3 length: 13; J gene: TRBJ2-1; clone size: .; CDR3 protein: CASSATGGMKQFF; CDR3 DNA: TGTGCCAGCAGCGCCACGGGGGGGATGAAGCAGTTCTTC
V gene: TRBV14; D gene: .; CDR3 length: 12; J gene: TRBJ2-7; clone size: many; CDR3 protein: CASSPGHAKQYF; CDR3 DNA: TGTGCCAGCAGCCCGGGTCACGCAAAGCAGTACTTC
V gene: TRBV30; D gene: TRBD1; CDR3 length: 12; J gene: TRBJ2-7; clone size: .; CDR3 protein: CAWTPRTGEQYF; CDR3 DNA: TGTGCCTGGACGCCGCGGACAGGCGAGCAGTACTTC
V gene: TRBV2; D gene: .; CDR3 length: 15; J gene: TRBJ2-4; clone size: .; CDR3 protein: CASSNVQAAKNIQYF; CDR3 DNA: TGTGCTTCCTCAAACGTTCAGGCAGCCAAAAACATTCAGTACTTC
V gene: TRBV28; D gene: .; CDR3 length: 16; J gene: TRBJ2-1; clone size: .; CDR3 protein: CASSLGGSSSYNEQFF; CDR3 DNA: TGTGCCAGCAGTTTGGGTGGGAGCAGCTCCTACAATGAGCAGTTCTTC
V gene: TRBV4-3; D gene: .; CDR3 length: 14; J gene: TRBJ2-3; clone size: .; CDR3 protein: CASSQDLEVDTQYF; CDR3 DNA: TGCGCCAGCAGCCAAGATCTGGAGGTAGATACGCAGTATTTT
V gene: TRBV11-2; D gene: TRBD1; CDR3 length: 13; J gene: TRBJ1-1; clone size: .; CDR3 protein: CASSDRVYTEAFF; CDR3 DNA: TGTGCCAGCAGCGACAGGGTGTACACTGAAGCTTTCTTT
V gene: TRBV20-1; D gene: .; CDR3 length: 10; J gene: TRBJ1-2; clone size: few; CDR3 protein: CSADEKGYTF; CDR3 DNA: TGCAGTGCCGATGAGAAGGGCTACACCTTC
V gene: TRBV2; D gene: TRBD1; CDR3 length: 12; J gene: TRBJ2-5; clone size: .; CDR3 protein: CAIETGGQTQYF; CDR3 DNA: TGTGCCATAGAGACAGGGGGTCAGACCCAGTACTTC
V gene: TRBV7-9; D gene: TRBD1; CDR3 length: 15; J gene: TRBJ2-3; clone size: few; CDR3 protein: CASSIGTGDTDTQYF; CDR3 DNA: TGTGCCAGCAGCATAGGGACAGGGGACACAGATACGCAGTATTTT
V gene: TRBV7-9; D gene: .; CDR3 length: 15; J gene: TRBJ2-1; clone size: few; CDR3 protein: CASSYNSGSYNEQFF; CDR3 DNA: TGTGCCAGCAGTTACAACTCGGGGTCCTACAATGAGCAGTTCTTC
V gene: TRBV7-7; D gene: .; CDR3 length: 16; J gene: TRBJ2-2; clone size: .; CDR3 protein: CASRLRANEPTGELFF; CDR3 DNA: TGTGCTAGCAGACTCAGGGCCAACGAACCCACCGGGGAGCTGTTTTTT
V gene: TRBV4-1; D gene: TRBD2; CDR3 length: 15; J gene: TRBJ2-1; clone size: .; CDR3 protein: CASSPRSGGGSEQFF; CDR3 DNA: TGCGCCAGCAGCCCCCGATCGGGCGGGGGAAGTGAGCAGTTCTTC
V gene: TRBV6-8; D gene: .; CDR3 length: 16; J gene: TRBJ2-2; clone size: .; CDR3 protein: CASSYSMAGRTGELFF; CDR3 DNA: TGTGCCAGCAGTTACTCGATGGCAGGGAGGACCGGGGAGCTGTTTTTT
V gene: TRBV5-1; D gene: .; CDR3 length: 16; J gene: TRBJ2-3; clone size: .; CDR3 protein: CASSLGTAEYTDTQYF; CDR3 DNA: TGCGCCAGCAGCTTGGGGACAGCGGAATATACAGATACGCAGTATTTT
V gene: TRBV9; D gene: TRBD2; CDR3 length: 16; J gene: TRBJ2-1; clone size: .; CDR3 protein: CASSVGRTSAPNEQFF; CDR3 DNA: TGTGCCAGCAGCGTAGGCCGGACTAGCGCCCCCAATGAGCAGTTCTTC
V gene: TRBV28; D gene: .; CDR3 length: 13; J gene: TRBJ2-3; clone size: .; CDR3 protein: CASSSSGTDTQYF; CDR3 DNA: TGTGCCAGCAGTTCGTCTGGCACAGATACGCAGTATTTT
V gene: TRBV4-2; D gene: .; CDR3 length: 13; J gene: TRBJ1-5; clone size: .; CDR3 protein: CASSQDRVQPQHF; CDR3 DNA: TGTGCCAGCAGCCAAGACAGGGTACAGCCCCAGCATTTT
V gene: TRBV4-3; D gene: .; CDR3 length: 14; J gene: TRBJ1-1; clone size: many; CDR3 protein: CASSQDRGKRSVFF; CDR3 DNA: TGCGCCAGCAGCCAAGATCGGGGGAAGAGGAGTGTTTTCTTT
V gene: TRBV6-6; D gene: .; CDR3 length: 14; J gene: TRBJ2-1; clone size: few; CDR3 protein: CASSYLGRYNEQFF; CDR3 DNA: TGTGCCAGCAGTTACTTGGGCAGATACAATGAGCAGTTCTTC
V gene: TRBV5-1; D gene: .; CDR3 length: 15; J gene: TRBJ2-1; clone size: few; CDR3 protein: CASSLWAGSYNEQFF; CDR3 DNA: TGCGCCAGCAGCTTGTGGGCAGGGTCCTACAATGAGCAGTTCTTC
V gene: TRBV18; D gene: TRBD1; CDR3 length: 14; J gene: TRBJ1-5; clone size: few; CDR3 protein: CASSGQGDNQPQHF; CDR3 DNA: TGTGCCAGCTCAGGACAGGGGGATAATCAGCCCCAGCATTTT
V gene: TRBV28; D gene: .; CDR3 length: 13; J gene: TRBJ2-5; clone size: few; CDR3 protein: CASTPGGQETQYF; CDR3 DNA: TGTGCCAGCACCCCCGGGGGCCAAGAGACCCAGTACTTC
V gene: TRBV7-3; D gene: TRBD1; CDR3 length: 13; J gene: TRBJ2-1; clone size: few; CDR3 protein: CASSRGQKDEQFF; CDR3 DNA: TGTGCAAGTTCTAGGGGACAGAAGGATGAGCAGTTCTTC
V gene: TRBV7-8; D gene: .; CDR3 length: 13; J gene: TRBJ1-2; clone size: few; CDR3 protein: CASSGRGNYGYTF; CDR3 DNA: TGTGCCAGCAGCGGAAGGGGTAACTATGGCTACACCTTC
V gene: TRBV30; D gene: TRBD2; CDR3 length: 13; J gene: TRBJ2-7; clone size: few; CDR3 protein: CAWKTSGSHEQYF; CDR3 DNA: TGTGCCTGGAAGACTAGCGGGAGCCACGAGCAGTACTTC
V gene: TRBV28; D gene: TRBD1; CDR3 length: 14; J gene: TRBJ1-2; clone size: few; CDR3 protein: CASSSGQARYGYTF; CDR3 DNA: TGTGCCAGCAGCTCGGGACAGGCGAGGTATGGCTACACCTTC
V gene: TRBV5-6; D gene: .; CDR3 length: 14; J gene: TRBJ2-7; clone size: few; CDR3 protein: CASSGTLVRYEQYF; CDR3 DNA: TGTGCCAGCAGCGGTACTCTAGTGAGGTACGAGCAGTACTTC
V gene: TRBV7-2; D gene: .; CDR3 length: 12; J gene: TRBJ2-1; clone size: .; CDR3 protein: CAISGGRHLQFF; CDR3 DNA: TGTGCCATCTCGGGGGGCAGGCACCTGCAGTTCTTC
V gene: TRBV27; D gene: .; CDR3 length: 14; J gene: TRBJ2-3; clone size: few; CDR3 protein: CASSLWTRDDTQYF; CDR3 DNA: TGTGCCAGCAGTTTGTGGACAAGGGATGATACGCAGTATTTT